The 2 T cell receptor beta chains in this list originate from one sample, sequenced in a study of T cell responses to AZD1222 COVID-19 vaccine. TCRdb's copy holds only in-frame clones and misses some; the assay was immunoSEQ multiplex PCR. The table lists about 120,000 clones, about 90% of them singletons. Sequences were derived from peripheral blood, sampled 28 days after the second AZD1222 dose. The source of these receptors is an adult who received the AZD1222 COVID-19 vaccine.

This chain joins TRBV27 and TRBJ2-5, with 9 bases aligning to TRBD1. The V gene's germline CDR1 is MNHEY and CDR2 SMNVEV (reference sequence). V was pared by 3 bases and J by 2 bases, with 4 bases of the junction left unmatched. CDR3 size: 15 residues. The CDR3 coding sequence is TGTGCCAGCAGTTTTATGGGACAGGGACAAGAGACCCAGTACTTC. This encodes CASSFMGQGQETQYF.

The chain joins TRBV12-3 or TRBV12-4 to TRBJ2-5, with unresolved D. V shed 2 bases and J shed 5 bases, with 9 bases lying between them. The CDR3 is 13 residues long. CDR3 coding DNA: TGTGCCAGCAGTTTATTGGGAAGCGAGACCCAGTACTTC. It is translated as CASSLLGSETQYF.